This T cell receptor beta chain was identified during a study of OX40 agonist ivuxolimab in advanced cancers. Background on the study: Partial responses occurred in Three dose-escalation patients, one with hepatocellular carcinoma and two with cutaneous melanoma. Overall study findings and caveats: In the 0.1 to 3.0 mg/kg range, CD4+ and CD8+ blood T cells had expanded clonally by week 6.

The assay was immunoSEQ multiplex PCR, and TCRdb's table has in-frame clones only and misses some. The sample has just over 60,000 clones; approximately 90% are singletons. The CDR3 totals 16 residues. The V gene's germline CDR1 is LNHDA and CDR2 SQIVND (reference sequence). Trimming stripped 3 bases from V and 3 bases from J, with 14 bases between. For this clone: Its matching antigen is unknown.

The TCR comes from an adult with an advanced solid tumor such as melanoma, head and neck, liver or kidney cancer. This material consisted of CD4+ or CD8+ T cells sorted from blood, taken in a trial of the OX40 agonist ivuxolimab. The chain uses TRBV19 and TRBJ1-4; the D gene is possibly TRBD1 (5 bases). The CDR3 here is CASSMKGLESNEKLFF. Here the CDR3 DNA reads TGTGCCAGTAGTATGAAGGGGTTGGAATCTAATGAAAAACTGTTTTTT.